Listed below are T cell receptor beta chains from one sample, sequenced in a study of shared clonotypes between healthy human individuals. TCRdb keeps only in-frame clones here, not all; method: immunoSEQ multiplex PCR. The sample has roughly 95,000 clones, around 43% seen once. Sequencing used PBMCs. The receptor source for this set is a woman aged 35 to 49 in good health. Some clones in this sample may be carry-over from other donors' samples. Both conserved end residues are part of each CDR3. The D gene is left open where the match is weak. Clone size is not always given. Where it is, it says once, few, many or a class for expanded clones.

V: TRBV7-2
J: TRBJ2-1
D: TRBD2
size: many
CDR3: CASSLEGTSGRYEQFF
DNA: TGTGCCAGCAGTTTAGAGGGGACTAGCGGGAGATACGAGCAGTTCTTC

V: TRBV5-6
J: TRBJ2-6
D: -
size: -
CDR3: CASSLTAGANVLTF
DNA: TGTGCCAGCAGCTTAACGGCTGGGGCCAACGTCCTGACTTTC

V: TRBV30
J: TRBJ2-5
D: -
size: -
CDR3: CAWTPTRAGETQYF
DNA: TGTGCCTGGACCCCGACTAGGGCGGGGGAGACCCAGTACTTC

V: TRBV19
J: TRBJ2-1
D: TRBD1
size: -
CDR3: CASSISGQGGEQFF
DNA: TGTGCCAGTAGTATAAGCGGACAGGGGGGAGAGCAGTTCTTC

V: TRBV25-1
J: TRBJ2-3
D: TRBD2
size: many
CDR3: CASTGTSGRARTDTQYF
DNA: TGTGCCAGCACCGGGACTAGCGGGAGGGCCCGCACAGATACGCAGTATTTT

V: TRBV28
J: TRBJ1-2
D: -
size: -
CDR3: CASTSTSLDYGYTF
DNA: TGTGCCAGCACTTCTACTTCCCTAGACTATGGCTACACCTTC

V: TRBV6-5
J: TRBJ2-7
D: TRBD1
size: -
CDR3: CASSPTGGYEQYF
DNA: TGTGCCAGCAGTCCGACAGGGGGCTACGAGCAGTACTTC

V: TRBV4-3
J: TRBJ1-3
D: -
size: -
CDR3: CASSQEAATGNTIYF
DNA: TGCGCCAGCAGCCAAGAGGCGGCAACGGGGAACACCATATATTTT

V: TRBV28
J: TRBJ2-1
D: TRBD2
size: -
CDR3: CASSLWSLAGGPGEQFF
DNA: TGTGCCAGCAGTTTATGGTCTCTAGCGGGAGGGCCGGGTGAGCAGTTCTTC

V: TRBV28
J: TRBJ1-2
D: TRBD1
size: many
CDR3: CASSFQDRTNYGYTF
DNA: TGTGCCAGCAGTTTCCAGGACAGGACTAACTATGGCTACACCTTC

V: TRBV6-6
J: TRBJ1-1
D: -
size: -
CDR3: CASSYSTSMNTEAFF
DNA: TGTGCCAGCAGTTACTCTACTTCTATGAACACTGAAGCTTTCTTT

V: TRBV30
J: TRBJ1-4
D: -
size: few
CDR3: CAWNKGPGEKLFF
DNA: TGTGCCTGGAACAAGGGTCCTGGCGAAAAACTGTTTTTT

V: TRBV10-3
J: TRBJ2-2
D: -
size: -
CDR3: CAISESERAYTGELFF
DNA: TGTGCCATCAGTGAGTCTGAGCGGGCGTACACCGGGGAGCTGTTTTTT

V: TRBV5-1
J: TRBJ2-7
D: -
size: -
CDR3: CASSLGLKGEQYF
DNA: TGCGCCAGCAGCTTGGGCCTAAAGGGCGAGCAGTACTTC

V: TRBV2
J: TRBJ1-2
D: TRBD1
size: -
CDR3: CASSEQDRVNYGYTF
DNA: TGTGCCAGCAGTGAACAGGACAGGGTAAACTATGGCTACACCTTC

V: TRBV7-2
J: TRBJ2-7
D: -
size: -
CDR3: CASSLAGTSSSYEQYF
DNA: TGTGCCAGCAGCTTAGCCGGGACTTCGAGCTCCTACGAGCAGTACTTC

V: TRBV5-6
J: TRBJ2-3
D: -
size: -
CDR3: CASSLGLLTDTQYF
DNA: TGTGCCAGCAGCTTGGGACTACTCACAGATACGCAGTATTTT

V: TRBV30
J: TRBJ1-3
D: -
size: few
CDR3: CAWSHGGNTIYF
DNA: TGTGCCTGGAGCCACGGAGGAAACACCATATATTTT

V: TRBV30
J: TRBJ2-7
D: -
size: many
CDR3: CAWSAGTQYEQYF
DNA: TGTGCCTGGAGTGCCGGGACACAGTACGAGCAGTACTTC

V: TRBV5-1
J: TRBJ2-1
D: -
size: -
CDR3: CASSLGGRANEQFF
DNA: TGCGCCAGCAGCTTGGGAGGGAGAGCCAATGAGCAGTTCTTC

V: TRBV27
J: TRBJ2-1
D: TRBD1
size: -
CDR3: CASNLWGQSPYNEQFF
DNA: TGTGCCAGCAACCTCTGGGGACAGTCGCCCTACAATGAGCAGTTCTTC

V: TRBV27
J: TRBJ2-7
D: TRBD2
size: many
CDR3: CASSPGLATSEQYF
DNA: TGTGCCAGCAGTCCGGGACTAGCTACGAGCGAGCAGTACTTC

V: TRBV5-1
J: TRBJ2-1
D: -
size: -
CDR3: CASSLVPAQGSPEIEQFF
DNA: TGCGCCAGCAGCTTGGTACCCGCCCAGGGAAGCCCGGAGATTGAGCAGTTCTTC

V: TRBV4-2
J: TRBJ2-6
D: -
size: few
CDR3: CASSQGAGSGANVLTF
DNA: TGTGCCAGCAGCCAAGGTGCGGGATCTGGGGCCAACGTCCTGACTTTC

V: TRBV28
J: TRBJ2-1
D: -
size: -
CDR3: CASGQGGSDNEQFF
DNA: TGTGCCAGCGGACAAGGGGGTTCGGACAATGAGCAGTTCTTC

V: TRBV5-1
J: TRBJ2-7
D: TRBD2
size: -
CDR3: CASSLTRLAGDSWEQYF
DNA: TGCGCCAGCAGCTTGACCCGACTAGCGGGAGACAGCTGGGAGCAGTACTTC

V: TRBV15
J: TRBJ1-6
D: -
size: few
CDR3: CATSRDRAIGGSPLHF
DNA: TGTGCCACCAGCAGGGACAGAGCTATTGGGGGTTCACCCCTCCACTTT

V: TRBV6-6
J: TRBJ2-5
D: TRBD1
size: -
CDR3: CASSSLDREETQYF
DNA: TGTGCCAGCAGTTCCCTAGACAGGGAAGAGACCCAGTACTTC

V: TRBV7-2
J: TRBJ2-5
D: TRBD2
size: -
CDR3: CASSPFGEAGGGETQYF
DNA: TGTGCCAGCAGCCCCTTCGGAGAAGCGGGAGGCGGAGAGACCCAGTACTTC

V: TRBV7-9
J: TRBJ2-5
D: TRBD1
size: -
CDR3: CASSDQSGQGQETQYF
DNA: TGTGCCAGCAGCGACCAGTCGGGACAGGGACAAGAGACCCAGTACTTC

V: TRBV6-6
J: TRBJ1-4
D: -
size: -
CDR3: CASSYSGRVYEKLFF
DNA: TGTGCCAGCAGTTACTCGGGAAGGGTTTACGAAAAACTGTTTTTT

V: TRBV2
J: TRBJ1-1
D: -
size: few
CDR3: CASSAESFF
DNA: TGTGCCAGCAGTGCCGAATCTTTCTTT

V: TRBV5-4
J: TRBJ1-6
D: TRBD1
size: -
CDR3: CTSSGDSLNSPLHF
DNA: TGTACCAGCAGCGGGGACAGCCTTAATTCACCCCTCCACTTT

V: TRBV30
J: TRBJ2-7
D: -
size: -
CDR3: CAWSSGGNYEQYF
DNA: TGTGCCTGGAGTAGTGGCGGGAACTACGAGCAGTACTTC

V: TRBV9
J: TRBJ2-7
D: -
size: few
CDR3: CASSVDMGRAYEQYF
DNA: TGTGCCAGCAGCGTAGATATGGGGCGAGCATACGAGCAGTACTTC

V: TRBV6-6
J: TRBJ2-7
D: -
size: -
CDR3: CASSWGVGSRREQYF
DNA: TGTGCCAGCAGTTGGGGGGTGGGTAGCAGGCGCGAGCAGTACTTC

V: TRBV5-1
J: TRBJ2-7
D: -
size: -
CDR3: CASSPFLPLEGLRRQYEQYF
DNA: TGCGCCAGCAGCCCTTTTCTGCCGTTAGAGGGGTTAAGACGTCAATACGAGCAGTACTTC

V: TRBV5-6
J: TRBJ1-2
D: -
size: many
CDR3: CASSLGRLVGYTF
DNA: TGTGCCAGCAGCTTGGGACGCTTGGTGGGCTACACCTTC

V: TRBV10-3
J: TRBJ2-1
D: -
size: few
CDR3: CATTGGGANEQFF
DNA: TGTGCCACTACTGGCGGTGGGGCCAATGAGCAGTTCTTC

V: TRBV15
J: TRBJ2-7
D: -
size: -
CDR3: CATSREGVSYEQYF
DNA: TGTGCCACCAGCAGAGAGGGGGTAAGCTACGAGCAGTACTTC

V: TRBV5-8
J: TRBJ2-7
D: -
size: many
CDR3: CASSLTRLGEQYF
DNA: TGTGCCAGCAGCTTGACTAGGCTGGGGGAGCAGTACTTC

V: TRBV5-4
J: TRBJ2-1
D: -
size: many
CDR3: CASSLGSGRAYNEQFF
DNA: TGTGCCAGCAGCTTGGGTAGTGGGAGAGCCTACAATGAGCAGTTCTTC